This TCR beta chain was identified during a study of T cell responses to AZD1222 COVID-19 vaccine (dated by TCRdb to 2020 to 2023). Concerning the study at large: A total of 233 trial participants underwent TCR sequencing, of whom nearly 210 had received two doses of AZD1222 and approximately 26 had received two doses of the MenACWY control vaccine. Trial participants were enrolled into age subgroups of 18-55, 56-69 and 70-plus years, which contained approximately 150, 28 and 58 TCR-sequenced participants, respectively.

Reading from cysteine to phenylalanine, the CDR3 counts 16 amino acids. The kept DNA is CDR3 alone, 48 bases in frame from the first base. V loses 5 bases at its end and J loses 1 base; junction bases beyond the gene matches: 5. Based on the germline V gene (reference sequence), the CDR1 and CDR2 sequences are LNHDA and SQIVND. Worth noting for this clone: The target of this receptor is not known. It has no much larger one-base neighbor in the sample; base qualities were not kept.

On the study overall, not on this receptor specifically: Only five to seven AZD1222 recipients were SARS-CoV-2 seropositive at baseline, limiting conclusions about previously exposed vaccinees. After two AZD1222 doses, both the breadth and the depth of spike-specific TCRs were significantly higher than at day 0 and than in MenACWY recipients. Reportedly, almost half of the unique spike-specific TCRs recognized epitopes lying outside the regions that are mutated in the B.1.351 and B.1.1.7 variants. In the small 56-69-year group, the increase in depth fell short of significance, most likely because of low power. No day 14 peak-response samples were available, so repertoires were characterized only after the peak T cell response. The whole spike protein was spanned by vaccine-associated CD4 TCRs, and dominant responses were seen in regions 160-218 and 743-854. Most participants were white British and females outnumbered males, and the authors suggested that clonal diversity may have been underestimated.

In light of the paper, this sample's time point label describes: baseline before first vaccination. This specimen's treatment or condition label, interpreted: meningococcal conjugate vaccine given as trial control. Vaccinee samples were obtained from the UK trials COV001 and COV002, which included a single-blind randomized controlled phase 2/3 trial of AZD1222 (ChAdOx1 nCoV-19) in healthy adults. For TCRbeta chain sequencing, PBMC samples from trial participants were taken at day 0 and at day 28 after the second dose. The CDR3 regions of human TCRbeta chains were analyzed by immunosequencing. The published analysis was carried out like this. Repertoire TCRs were matched against a reference library of SARS-CoV-2-specific TCRs generated with the MIRA antigen-specificity platform. Breadth meant the fraction of unique TCRs that were SARS-CoV-2-associated, whereas depth meant the fraction of total T cells that were SARS-CoV-2-associated. Using the MIRA data, each spike-specific TCR was assigned both to the spike region to which the TCR was reactive and to a CD4 or CD8 class. Log10-transformed breadth and depth values were compared by one-way ANOVA with Sidak's multiple comparisons tests. This is the immuneACCESS table as TCRdb keeps it, with only in-frame sequences that have V and J called. A part of the clones is gone; compared with another copy, unresolved V genes explain less than half, and the rest is unexplained. The V and J calls and clone size are taken from that table; D and trimming were inferred from the DNA. Across this sample there are more than 140,000 clones, with approximately 90% seen only once. Roughly 3.5% of the sample rests with the top ten.

The rearrangement combines TRBV19 with TRBJ1-4; 9 central nucleotides agree with TRBD1. The receptor's source is an adult in good health. The material was peripheral blood, obtained on day 0 of MenACWY control vaccination. The CDR3 amino acid sequence is: CASSSPGQGTNEKLFF. The DNA reads TGTGCCAGTAGTTCACCGGGACAGGGAACTAATGAAAAACTGTTTTTT. Outside the CDR3, residues come from the reference TRBV19 and TRBJ1-4 proteins, so the full variable domain is: DGGITQSPKYLFRKEGQNVTLSCEQNLNHDAMYWYRQDPGQGLRLIYYSQIVNDFQKGDIAEGYSVSREKKESFPLTVTSAQKNPTAFYLCASSSPGQGTNEKLFFGSGTQLSVL.